Below, 18 T cell receptor beta chains from the same sample are listed, as sequenced in a study of cytomegalovirus exposure and HLA in healthy donors (dated by TCRdb to the late 2010s). Libraries were built with the immunoSEQ multiplex PCR assay. A mixture of 60 forward primers for TCR Vbeta segments and 13 reverse primers for TCR Jbeta segments was used in the multiplex PCR. This is the immuneACCESS table as TCRdb keeps it, with only in-frame sequences that have V and J called. A part of the clones is gone; compared with another copy, unresolved V genes explain less than half, and the rest is unexplained. The table for this sample lists 100,000 to 150,000 clones; roughly 88% of them were counted only once. Of the sample, 1.7% is held by the ten largest clones. Sequencing was carried out using PBMCs. The receptors derive from a boy between 5 and 17 years old in good health and CMV-seronegative.

This sequence joins TRBV4-3 and TRBJ1-3, with 7 bases that match TRBD1. Germline-derived CDR1 and CDR2 are LGHNA and YSLEER. Trimming removed 0 bases from V and 0 bases from J; junction bases left unmatched: 2. The CDR3 sequence is 16 residues long. The chain's CDR3 is CASSQEGQYSGNTIYF. In DNA, the CDR3 is TGCGCCAGCAGCCAAGAGGGACAGTACTCTGGAAACACCATATATTTT.

The J gene is TRBJ2-7, the V gene TRBV4-1; 11 bases are shared with TRBD2. The CDR3 has 16 residues. Germline CDR1 and CDR2: MGHRA and YSYEKL. The trim removed 0 bases at V and 3 bases at J, leaving 4 bases unmatched. CDR3 DNA: TGCGCCAGCAGCCAAGAAGGGACTAGCGGATACTACGAGCAGTACTTC. This codes for CASSQEGTSGYYEQYF.

A single count supports this clone. The gene calls are TRBV27 and TRBJ2-1; 11 nucleotides match TRBD2. The CDR3 is 15 amino acids. Per germline, CDR1 MNHEY and CDR2 SMNVEV (reference sequence). V dropped 3 bases and J dropped 5; count of bases not matched to a gene: 3. The CDR3 sequence: CASSFGTSGDNEQFF. DNA for the CDR3: TGTGCCAGCAGTTTCGGGACTAGCGGAGACAATGAGCAGTTCTTC.

CDR3 loop: CASSFNPGDNEQFF. The CDR3, as DNA: TGTGCCAGCAGCTTCAATCCAGGGGACAATGAGCAGTTCTTC. The chain employs TRBV5-4 and TRBJ2-1, with TRBD1 as a possible D gene (6 bases). Trimming took 2 bases from V and 5 from J, leaving 11 bases between them. The germline V gene encodes CDR1 SGHNT and CDR2 YYREEE (reference sequence). This CDR3 region has 14 residues.

The CDR3 nucleotides are TGTGCCAGCTCATCAGGGGCTACTAATGAAAAACTGTTTTTT. Translating gives CASSSGATNEKLFF. The rearrangement links TRBV18 to TRBJ1-4; D might be TRBD1 (6 bases). Germline V gene lookup returns CDR1 KGHSH and CDR2 LQKENI. V lost 5 bases to trimming and J lost 2 bases, with 9 bases between them. CDR3 length equals 14 residues.

This clone was detected only a few times. The chain recombines TRBV7-2 with TRBJ1-4; 7 bases map to TRBD1. The CDR3 runs to 15 residues. Germline CDR1 reads SGHTA; CDR2 reads FQGNSA. V was clipped by 5 bases and J by 3 bases; unmatched bases: 6. As DNA, the CDR3 is TGTGCCAGCAGCCTACCGGGACAGCCTAATGAAAAACTGTTTTTT. Its protein is CASSLPGQPNEKLFF.

The chain carries TRBV4-2 and TRBJ2-1; TRBD2 agrees at 9 bases. The CDR3 totals 17 residues. V gave up 0 bases and J gave up 3 bases; unmatched junction bases: 6. Germline V gene sequence: CDR1 LGHNA, CDR2 YNFKEQ. The CDR3 region has the DNA TGTGCCAGCAGCCAAGATGGGGAGACTAGCGGCTACAATGAGCAGTTCTTC. Its protein product is CASSQDGETSGYNEQFF.

The V and J genes are TRBV25-1 and TRBJ1-1, with D possibly TRBD1 on 5 matching bases. Deletions cut 1 base from V and 6 bases from J, with 12 bases between. The CDR3 loop spans 14 amino acids. Germline assignment: CDR1 MGHDK and CDR2 SYGVNS. The CDR3 sequence is CASSEFRGGAEAFF. CDR3 DNA sequence: TGTGCCAGCAGTGAATTTAGGGGTGGGGCTGAAGCTTTCTTT.

The chain carries TRBV15 and TRBJ1-1; possible D gene TRBD1, 6 bases. Looked up from germline, CDR1 is LNHNV and CDR2 is YYDKDF (reference sequence). V was clipped by 0 bases and J by 0 bases, with 8 bases between them. The CDR3 spans 15 residues. In DNA, the CDR3 is TGTGCCACCAGCAGAGATGCAGGGGTGAACACTGAAGCTTTCTTT. Translation: CATSRDAGVNTEAFF.

V gene TRBV5-1 combines with J gene TRBJ1-2; 10 bases map to TRBD1. The CDR3 length is 15 residues. V lost 4 bases to trimming and J lost 6 bases; unmatched junction nucleotides: 9. From germline, CDR1 is SGHRS and CDR2 YFSETQ. CDR3 bases: TGCGCCAGCAGCCCCATAGACAGGGGGCATCATGGCTACACCTTC. Its translation is CASSPIDRGHHGYTF.

The V and J genes are TRBV5-4 and TRBJ2-7; the match to TRBD1 covers 7 bases. The germline V gene has CDR1 SGHNT and CDR2 YYREEE (reference sequence). With V trimmed by 4 bases and J by 2 bases, 9 bases remained unmatched. This CDR3 spans 15 amino acids. CDR3 coding DNA: TGTGCCAGCAGCCGACCCGGGACAGAGGCCTACGAGCAGTACTTC. Its protein product is CASSRPGTEAYEQYF.

The chain combines TRBV7-2 with TRBJ2-7, with TRBD2 matching over 8 bases. The CDR3 runs 15 residues. The V and J ends lost 1 base and 2 bases, in that order; junction bases with no gene match: 4. Looked up from germline, CDR1 is SGHTA and CDR2 is FQGNSA. The CDR3 nucleotides are TGTGCCAGCAGCTTAGTAGCGGGGACCCCCTACGAGCAGTACTTC. Amino acids: CASSLVAGTPYEQYF.

This clone appeared a few times. The J gene is TRBJ2-3, the V gene TRBV7-3; perhaps TRBD2 as D (5 bases). Germline V gene data show CDR1 as SGHTA and CDR2 as FQGTGA. V lost 3 bases to trimming and J lost 2 bases, with 9 bases between them. The CDR3 length is 14 residues. As DNA, the CDR3 is TGTGCCAGCAGCTTCAGCGGCCTCACAGATACGCAGTATTTT. Protein product: CASSFSGLTDTQYF.

The chain joins TRBV5-1 to TRBJ2-3; 7 nucleotides match TRBD2. The CDR3 runs 15 residues. After removal of 4 bases from V and 0 bases from J, the junction contained 5 bases not matched to a gene. CDR1 is SGHRS and CDR2 is YFSETQ in the germline V gene. The CDR3 nucleotides are TGCGCCAGCAGCCGTAGCGGGCCTAGCACAGATACGCAGTATTTT. Encoded protein: CASSRSGPSTDTQYF.

The CDR3 is CASSQVTSQETQYF. The CDR3 nucleotides read TGCGCCAGCAGCCAAGTGACTAGCCAAGAGACCCAGTACTTC. The rearrangement links TRBV4-3 to TRBJ2-5; tentatively, D is TRBD2 (6 bases). Germline V gene data show CDR1 as LGHNA and CDR2 as YSLEER. Trimming stripped 1 base from V and 1 base from J, with 7 bases between. CDR3 length equals 14 residues.

This clone has a single count. The chain is built from TRBV29-1 and TRBJ2-4; a possible D gene is TRBD2 (5 bases). The CDR3 covers 13 residues. Germline V CDR1 and CDR2: SQVTM, ANQGSEA. V was trimmed by 8 bases and J by 3 bases, leaving 14 bases between them. The chain's CDR3 is CSILTGIKNIQYF. CDR3 bases: TGCAGCATTTTAACCGGGATCAAAAACATTCAGTACTTC.

V and J are TRBV30 and TRBJ2-1; 10 bases fit TRBD2. There are 17 residues in the CDR3. CDR1 and CDR2 from the germline V gene are GTSNPN and SVGIG (reference sequence). The V gene end was trimmed by 7 bases and the J gene end by 5 bases; junction bases not matched to a gene: 17. The CDR3 protein is CASEGAGRLAGDNEQFF. The CDR3 nucleotides read TGTGCCTCCGAGGGGGCGGGTCGTCTAGCGGGGGACAATGAGCAGTTCTTC.

The chain links TRBV6-1 to TRBJ1-6, with 8 bases matching TRBD1. CDR3 length equals 15 residues. CDR1 is MNHNS, CDR2 SASEGT, per germline. V was pared by 11 bases and J by 6 bases, with 12 bases of the junction left unmatched. The DNA for the CDR3 is TGTGCCGGAAAACAGGGGGAGTTCGGTAATTCACCCCTCCACTTT. This translates into CAGKQGEFGNSPLHF.